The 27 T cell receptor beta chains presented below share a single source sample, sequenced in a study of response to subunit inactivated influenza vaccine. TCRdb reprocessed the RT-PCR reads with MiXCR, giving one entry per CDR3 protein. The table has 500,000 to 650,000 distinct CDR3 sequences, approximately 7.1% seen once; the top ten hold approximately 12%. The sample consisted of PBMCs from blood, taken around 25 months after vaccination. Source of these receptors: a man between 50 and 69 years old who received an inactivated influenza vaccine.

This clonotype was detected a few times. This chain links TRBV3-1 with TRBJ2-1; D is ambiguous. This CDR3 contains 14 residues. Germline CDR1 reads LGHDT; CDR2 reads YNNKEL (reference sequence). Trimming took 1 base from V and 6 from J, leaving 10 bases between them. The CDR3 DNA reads TGTGCCAGCAGCCAAGTGGCAGGACCCAATGAGCAGTTCTTC. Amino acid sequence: CASSQVAGPNEQFF.

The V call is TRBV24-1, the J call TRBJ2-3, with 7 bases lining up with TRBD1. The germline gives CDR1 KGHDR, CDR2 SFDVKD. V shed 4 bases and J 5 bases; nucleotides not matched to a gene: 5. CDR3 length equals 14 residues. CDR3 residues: CATSDRQGEDTQYF. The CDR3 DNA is TGTGCCACCAGTGACCGACAGGGTGAAGATACGCAGTATTTT.

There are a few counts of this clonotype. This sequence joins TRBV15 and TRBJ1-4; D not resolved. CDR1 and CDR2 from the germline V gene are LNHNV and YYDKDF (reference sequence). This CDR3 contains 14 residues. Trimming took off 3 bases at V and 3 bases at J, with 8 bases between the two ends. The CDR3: CATSSAGANEKLFF. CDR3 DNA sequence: TGTGCCACCAGCAGCGCCGGGGCTAATGAAAAACTGTTTTTT.

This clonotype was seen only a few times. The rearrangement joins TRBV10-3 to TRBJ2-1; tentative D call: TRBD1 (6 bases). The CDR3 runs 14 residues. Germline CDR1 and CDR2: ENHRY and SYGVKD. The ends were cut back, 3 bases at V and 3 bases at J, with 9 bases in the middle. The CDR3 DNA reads TGTGCCATCAGTGACTGGGACAACTACAATGAGCAGTTCTTC. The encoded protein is CAISDWDNYNEQFF.

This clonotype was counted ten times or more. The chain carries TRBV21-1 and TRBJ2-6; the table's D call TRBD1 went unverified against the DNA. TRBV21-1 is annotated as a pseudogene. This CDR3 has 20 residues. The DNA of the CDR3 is TGTGCCAGCAGCAAAGCGCCTAAGGGGCTGTCCTCCTCTGGGGCCAACGTCCTGACTTTC. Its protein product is CASSKAPKGLSSSGANVLTF.

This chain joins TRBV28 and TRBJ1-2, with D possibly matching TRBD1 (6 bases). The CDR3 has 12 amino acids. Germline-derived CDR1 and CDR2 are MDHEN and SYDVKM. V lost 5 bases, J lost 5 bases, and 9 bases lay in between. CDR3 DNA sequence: TGTGCCAGCAGTGGGGACATTTATGGCTACACCTTC. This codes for CASSGDIYGYTF.

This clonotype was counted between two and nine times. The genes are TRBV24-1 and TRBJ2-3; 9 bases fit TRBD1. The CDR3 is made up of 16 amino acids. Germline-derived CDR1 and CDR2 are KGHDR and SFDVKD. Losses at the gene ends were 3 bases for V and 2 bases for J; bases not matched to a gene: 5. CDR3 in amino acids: CATSDRDRDITDTQYF. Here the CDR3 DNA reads TGTGCCACCAGTGATCGGGACAGGGATATCACAGATACGCAGTATTTT.

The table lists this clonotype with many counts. This CDR3 is CASTPGTHPYEQYF. CDR3 sequence (DNA): TGTGCCAGCACCCCCGGGACCCACCCCTACGAGCAGTACTTC. The chain has TRBV28 and TRBJ2-7; perhaps D is TRBD1 or TRBD2 (5 bases each). V lost 7 bases and J 2 bases, leaving 15 bases between the germline ends. The CDR3 has 14 residues. Germline CDR1 reads MDHEN; CDR2 reads SYDVKM.

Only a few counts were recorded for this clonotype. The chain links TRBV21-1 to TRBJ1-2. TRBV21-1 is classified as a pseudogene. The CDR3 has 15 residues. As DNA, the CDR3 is TGTGCCAGCAGCATAGCACTCTTAGCTAACTATGGCTACACCTTC. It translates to CASSIALLANYGYTF.

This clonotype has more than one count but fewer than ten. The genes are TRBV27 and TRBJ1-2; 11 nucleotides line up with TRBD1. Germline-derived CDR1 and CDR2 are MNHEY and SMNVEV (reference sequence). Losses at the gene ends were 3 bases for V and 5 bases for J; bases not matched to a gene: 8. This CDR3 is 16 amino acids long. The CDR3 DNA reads TGTGCCAGCAGTTTTAGGTCGGGACAGGGGGGATATGGCTACACCTTC. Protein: CASSFRSGQGGYGYTF.

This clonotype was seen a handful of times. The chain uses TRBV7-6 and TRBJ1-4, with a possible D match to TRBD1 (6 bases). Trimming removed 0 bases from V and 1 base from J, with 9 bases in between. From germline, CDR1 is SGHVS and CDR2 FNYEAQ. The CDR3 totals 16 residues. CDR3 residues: CASSLAGHVTNEKLFF. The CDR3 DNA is TGTGCCAGCAGCTTAGCGGGACACGTAACTAATGAAAAACTGTTTTTT. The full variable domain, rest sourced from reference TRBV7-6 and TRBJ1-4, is GAGVSQSPRYKVTKRGQDVALRCDPISGHVSLYWYRQALGQGPEFLTYFNYEAQQDKSGLPNDRFSAERPEGSISTLTIQRTEQRDSAMYRCASSLAGHVTNEKLFFGSGTQLSVL.

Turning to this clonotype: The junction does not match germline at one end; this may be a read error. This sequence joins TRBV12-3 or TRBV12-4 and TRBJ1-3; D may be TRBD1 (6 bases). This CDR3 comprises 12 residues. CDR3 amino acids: CASSLPGATGDF. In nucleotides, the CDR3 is TGTGCCAGCAGTCTCCCGGGGGCCACCGGTGATTTT.

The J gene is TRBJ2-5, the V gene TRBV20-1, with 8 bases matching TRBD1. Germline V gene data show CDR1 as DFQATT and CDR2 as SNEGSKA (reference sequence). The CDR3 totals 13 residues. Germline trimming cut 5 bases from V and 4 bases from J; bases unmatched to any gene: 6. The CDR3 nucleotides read TGCAGTGCTGGCGCCAGGGGGCGAGAGACCCAGTACTTC. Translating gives CSAGARGRETQYF.

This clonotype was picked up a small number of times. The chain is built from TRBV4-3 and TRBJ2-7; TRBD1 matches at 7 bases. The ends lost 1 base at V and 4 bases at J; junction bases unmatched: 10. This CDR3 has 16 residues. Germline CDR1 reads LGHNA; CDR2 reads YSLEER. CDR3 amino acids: CASSQARAGGLYEQYF. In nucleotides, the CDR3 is TGCGCCAGCAGCCAAGCTCGGGCAGGGGGTCTTTACGAGCAGTACTTC.

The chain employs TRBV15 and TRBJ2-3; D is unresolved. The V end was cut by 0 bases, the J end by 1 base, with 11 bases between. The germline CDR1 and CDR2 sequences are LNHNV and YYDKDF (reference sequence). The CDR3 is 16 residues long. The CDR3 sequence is CATSRDSNSRTDTQYF. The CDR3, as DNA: TGTGCCACCAGCAGAGATAGCAACTCACGCACAGATACGCAGTATTTT.

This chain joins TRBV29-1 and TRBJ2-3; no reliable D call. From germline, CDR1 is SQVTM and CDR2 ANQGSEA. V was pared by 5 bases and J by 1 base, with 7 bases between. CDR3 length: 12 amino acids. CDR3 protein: CSVRDRTDTQYF. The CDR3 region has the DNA TGCAGCGTTCGCGACCGCACAGATACGCAGTATTTT.

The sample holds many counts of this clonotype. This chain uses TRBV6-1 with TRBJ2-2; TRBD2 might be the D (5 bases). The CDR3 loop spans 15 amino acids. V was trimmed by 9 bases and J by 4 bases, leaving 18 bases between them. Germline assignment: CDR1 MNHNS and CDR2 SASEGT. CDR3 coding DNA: TGTGCCAGTCAAATCGGGCTAGCCAGCACCGGGGAGCTGTTTTTT. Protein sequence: CASQIGLASTGELFF.

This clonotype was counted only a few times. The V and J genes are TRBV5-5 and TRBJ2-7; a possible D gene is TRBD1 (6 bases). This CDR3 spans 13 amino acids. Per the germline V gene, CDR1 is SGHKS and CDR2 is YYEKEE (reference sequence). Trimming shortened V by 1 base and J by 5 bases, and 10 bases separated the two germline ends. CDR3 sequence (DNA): TGTGCCAGCAGCTTGTACAGGGTCCACGAGCAGTACTTC. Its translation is CASSLYRVHEQYF.

The CDR3 region has the DNA TGTGCCAGCAGCCCAGAACTAGTGGGGCTTTACAATGAGCAGTTCTTC. Translated, it gives CASSPELVGLYNEQFF. The chain carries TRBV4-2 and TRBJ2-1; perhaps D is TRBD1 or TRBD2 (5 bases each). Germline CDR1 and CDR2: LGHNA and YNFKEQ. V lost 4 bases to trimming and J lost 4 bases, with 17 bases between them. The CDR3 totals 16 residues.

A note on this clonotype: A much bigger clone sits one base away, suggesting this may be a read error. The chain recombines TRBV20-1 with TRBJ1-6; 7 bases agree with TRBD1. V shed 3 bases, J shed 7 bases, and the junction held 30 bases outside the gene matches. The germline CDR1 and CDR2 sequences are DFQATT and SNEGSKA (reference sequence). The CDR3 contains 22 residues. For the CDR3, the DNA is TGCAGTGCTAGTGATCAACGGGACAGCGCCAGGTTAGGGAAAGGGGGGAATTCACCCCTCCACTTT. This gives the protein CSASDQRDSARLGKGGNSPLHF.

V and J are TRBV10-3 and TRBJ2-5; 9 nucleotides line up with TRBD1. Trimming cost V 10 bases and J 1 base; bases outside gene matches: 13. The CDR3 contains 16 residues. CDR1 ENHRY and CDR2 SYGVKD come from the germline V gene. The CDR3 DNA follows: TGTGCCACCAAAGGAGCTCGACAGGGGGGCCAAGAGACCCAGTACTTC. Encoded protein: CATKGARQGGQETQYF.

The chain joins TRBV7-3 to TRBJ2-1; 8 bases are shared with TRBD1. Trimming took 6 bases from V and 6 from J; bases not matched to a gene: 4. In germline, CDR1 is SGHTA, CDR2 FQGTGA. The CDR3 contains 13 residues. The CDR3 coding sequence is TGTGCCAGCAGTCAGGGGGCGGGCAATGAGCAGTTCTTC. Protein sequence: CASSQGAGNEQFF.

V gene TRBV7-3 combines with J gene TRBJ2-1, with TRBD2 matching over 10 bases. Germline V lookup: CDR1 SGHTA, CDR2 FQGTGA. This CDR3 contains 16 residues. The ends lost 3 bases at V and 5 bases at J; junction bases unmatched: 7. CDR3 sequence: CASSFLAGVGNNEQFF. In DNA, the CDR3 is TGTGCCAGCAGCTTTCTAGCGGGAGTAGGTAACAATGAGCAGTTCTTC.

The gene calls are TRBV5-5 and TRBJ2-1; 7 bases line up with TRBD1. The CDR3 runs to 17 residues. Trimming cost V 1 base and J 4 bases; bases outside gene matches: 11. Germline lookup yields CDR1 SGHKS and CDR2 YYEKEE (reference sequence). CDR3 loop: CASSLYPLTGEYNEQFF. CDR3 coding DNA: TGTGCCAGCAGCTTGTATCCCTTAACAGGGGAATACAATGAGCAGTTCTTC.

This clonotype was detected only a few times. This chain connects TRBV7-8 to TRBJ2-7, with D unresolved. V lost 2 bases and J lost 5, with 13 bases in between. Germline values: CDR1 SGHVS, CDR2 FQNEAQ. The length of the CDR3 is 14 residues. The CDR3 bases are TGTGCCAGCAGCTTATACAAAATACAAGACGAGCAGTACTTC. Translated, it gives CASSLYKIQDEQYF.

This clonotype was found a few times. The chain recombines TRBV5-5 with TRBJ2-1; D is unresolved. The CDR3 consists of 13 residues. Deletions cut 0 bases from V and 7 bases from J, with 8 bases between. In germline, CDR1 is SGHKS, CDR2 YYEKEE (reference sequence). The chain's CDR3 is CASSLVTTNEQFF. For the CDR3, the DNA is TGTGCCAGCAGCTTGGTAACTACAAATGAGCAGTTCTTC.

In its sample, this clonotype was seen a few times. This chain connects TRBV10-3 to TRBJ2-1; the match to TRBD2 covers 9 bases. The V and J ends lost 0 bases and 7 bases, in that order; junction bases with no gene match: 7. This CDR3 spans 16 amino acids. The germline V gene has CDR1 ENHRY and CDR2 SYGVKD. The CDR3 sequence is CAISESSGSFGNEQFF. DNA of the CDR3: TGTGCCATCAGTGAGTCTAGCGGGAGCTTCGGGAATGAGCAGTTCTTC.